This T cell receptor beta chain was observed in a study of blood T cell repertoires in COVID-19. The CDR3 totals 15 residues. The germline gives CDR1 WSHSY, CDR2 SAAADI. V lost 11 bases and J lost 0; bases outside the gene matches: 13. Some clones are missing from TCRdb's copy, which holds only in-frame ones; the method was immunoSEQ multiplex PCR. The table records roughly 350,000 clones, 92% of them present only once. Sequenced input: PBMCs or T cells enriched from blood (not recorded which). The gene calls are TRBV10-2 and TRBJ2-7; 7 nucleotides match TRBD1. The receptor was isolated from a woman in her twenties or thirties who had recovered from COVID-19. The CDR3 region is CARINDRANSYEQYF. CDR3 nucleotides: TGCGCCCGCATAAACGACAGGGCCAACTCCTACGAGCAGTACTTC.